A selection of T cell receptor beta chains follows, all from one sample in a study of technical replicates of blood from a handful of donors. Sequencing used immunoSEQ multiplex PCR; TCRdb keeps in-frame clones, though not all of them. The sample carries approximately 15,000 clones, about 82% recorded once. The material sequenced was PBMCs. The receptors come from a human donor in good health. CDR3s include the opening cysteine and the closing phenylalanine or tryptophan. A D gene is named only where the DNA matches it firmly. Size is omitted from some rows. Given values are once, few, many or a class for expanded clones.

>TRBD2|NA|14|TRBJ2-1|TRBV2
TGTGCCAGCAGCACTAGCGACTCCTACAATGAGCAGTTCTTC
CASSTSDSYNEQFF
>TRBD1|NA|15|TRBJ1-4|TRBV6-1
TGTGCCAGCAGTCCCGCGGAGGGACAGGTCGTAAAACTGTTTTTT
CASSPAEGQVVKLFF
>TRBD1|NA|13|TRBJ1-1|TRBV27
TGTGCCAGCAGTAGGGACAGGGTGGCTGAAGCTTTCTTT
CASSRDRVAEAFF
>NA|NA|15|TRBJ1-2|TRBV5-5
TGTGCCAGCAGCTTAATTGTGGGCGCCCCCTATGGCTACACCTTC
CASSLIVGAPYGYTF
>NA|NA|13|TRBJ2-1|TRBV29-1
TGCAGCGACCTGCGGGATTCCTACAATGAGCAGTTCTTC
CSDLRDSYNEQFF
>NA|NA|14|TRBJ2-3|TRBV4-2
TGTGCCAGCAGCCCGACAGGGACTGCAGATACGCAGTATTTT
CASSPTGTADTQYF
>NA|NA|14|TRBJ1-5|TRBV5-1
TGCGCCAGCAGCTTGACGGGTAGCAATCAGCCCCAGCATTTT
CASSLTGSNQPQHF
>NA|NA|11|TRBJ2-3|TRBV29-1
TGCAGCGCCGATAGGAGAGATACGCAGTATTTT
CSADRRDTQYF
>NA|NA|16|TRBJ1-5|TRBV28
TGTGCCAGCAGTTCCCCCGCGGGGGGAGAATTCCAGCCCCAGCATTTT
CASSSPAGGEFQPQHF
>NA|NA|13|TRBJ1-5|TRBV29-1
TGCAGCGTTGAATACTCCAGCAATCAGCCCCAGCATTTT
CSVEYSSNQPQHF
>TRBD2|NA|20|TRBJ2-4|TRBV15
TGTGCCACCAGCAGCGCTCCCTGGGTAGCGGGAGTACTAGCCAAAAACATTCAGTACTTC
CATSSAPWVAGVLAKNIQYF
>TRBD2|NA|18|TRBJ2-1|TRBV14
TGTGCCAGCAGCCAAAAGATACGACTAGCGGGAGGGCATAATGAGCAGTTCTTC
CASSQKIRLAGGHNEQFF
>NA|NA|14|TRBJ1-5|TRBV30
TGTGCCTGGAACTGGGGGGAAATCAATCAGCCCCAGCATTTT
CAWNWGEINQPQHF
>TRBD1|NA|16|TRBJ2-7|TRBV15
TGTGCCACCAGCAGGGGAGGCGGACAGGGGTTAAACGAGCAGTACTTC
CATSRGGGQGLNEQYF
>TRBD1|few|13|TRBJ1-1|TRBV5-1
TGCGCCAGCAGCCGGGACAGGGACACTGAAGCTTTCTTT
CASSRDRDTEAFF
>NA|NA|14|TRBJ2-6|TRBV6-5
TGTGCCAGCAGTTACGACACAGGAACTTACGTCCTGACTTTC
CASSYDTGTYVLTF
>NA|NA|11|TRBJ2-7|TRBV29-1
TGCAGCGTTGTTCCCCCGGACGAGCAGTACTTC
CSVVPPDEQYF
>NA|NA|13|TRBJ2-7|TRBV28
TGTGCCAGCAATCCGGGACACTCCTACGAGCAGTACTTC
CASNPGHSYEQYF
>NA|NA|14|TRBJ2-3|TRBV9
TGTGCCAGCAGTTTCCGGGTGAGCACAGATACGCAGTATTTT
CASSFRVSTDTQYF
>NA|few|15|TRBJ1-2|TRBV30
TGTGCCTGGCCCGCCGGGGGGGCGGATATCCTTGGCTACACCTTC
CAWPAGGADILGYTF
>NA|NA|11|TRBJ1-1|TRBV12-5
TGTGCTACCTCACTAGCGGGCGAAGCTTTCTTT
CATSLAGEAFF
>NA|NA|17|TRBJ2-2|TRBV14
TGTGCCAGCAGCCAAGATTTTAACAGGGCGAACACCGGGGAGCTGTTTTTT
CASSQDFNRANTGELFF
>TRBD2|NA|14|TRBJ2-1|TRBV2
TGTGCCAGCAAAGCGGGAGGTACCTACAATGAGCAGTTCTTC
CASKAGGTYNEQFF
>NA|NA|12|TRBJ2-1|TRBV4-2
TGTGCCAGCAGCCAATATTACAATGAGCAGTTCTTC
CASSQYYNEQFF
>NA|NA|13|TRBJ2-7|TRBV5-6
TGTGCCAGCAGCTTGTGGGCTACCTACGAGCAGTACTTC
CASSLWATYEQYF